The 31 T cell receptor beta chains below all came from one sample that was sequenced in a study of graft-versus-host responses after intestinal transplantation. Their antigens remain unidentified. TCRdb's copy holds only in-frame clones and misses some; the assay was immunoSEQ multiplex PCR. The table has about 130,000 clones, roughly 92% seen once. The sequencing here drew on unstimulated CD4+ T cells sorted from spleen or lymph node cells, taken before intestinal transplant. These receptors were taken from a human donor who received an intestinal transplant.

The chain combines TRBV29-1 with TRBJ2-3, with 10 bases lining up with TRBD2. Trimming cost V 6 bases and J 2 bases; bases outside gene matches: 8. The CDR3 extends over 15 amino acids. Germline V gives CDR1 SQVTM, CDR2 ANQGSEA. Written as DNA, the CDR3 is TGCAGCGTCCTCGGACTAGCGGCCAACACAGATACGCAGTATTTT. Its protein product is CSVLGLAANTDTQYF.

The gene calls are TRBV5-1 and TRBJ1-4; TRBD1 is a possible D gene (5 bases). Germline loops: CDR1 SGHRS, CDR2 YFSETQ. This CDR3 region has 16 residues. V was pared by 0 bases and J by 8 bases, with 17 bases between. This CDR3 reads CASSLDLLGWGEKLFF. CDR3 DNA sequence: TGCGCCAGCAGCTTGGACCTTCTGGGCTGGGGCGAAAAACTGTTTTTT. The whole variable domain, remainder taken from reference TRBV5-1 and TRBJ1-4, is KAGVTQTPRYLIKTRGQQVTLSCSPISGHRSVSWYQQTPGQGLQFLFEYFSETQRNKGNFPGRFSGRQFSNSRSEMNVSTLELGDSALYLCASSLDLLGWGEKLFFGSGTQLSVL.

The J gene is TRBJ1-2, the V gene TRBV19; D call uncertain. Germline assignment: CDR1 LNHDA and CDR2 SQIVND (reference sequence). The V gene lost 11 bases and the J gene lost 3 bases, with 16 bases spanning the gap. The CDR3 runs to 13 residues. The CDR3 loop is CASHKWRDYGYTF. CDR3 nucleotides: TGTGCCTCCCACAAGTGGAGGGACTATGGCTACACCTTC. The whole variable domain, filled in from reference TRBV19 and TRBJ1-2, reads DGGITQSPKYLFRKEGQNVTLSCEQNLNHDAMYWYRQDPGQGLRLIYYSQIVNDFQKGDIAEGYSVSREKKESFPLTVTSAQKNPTAFYLCASHKWRDYGYTFGSGTRLTVV.

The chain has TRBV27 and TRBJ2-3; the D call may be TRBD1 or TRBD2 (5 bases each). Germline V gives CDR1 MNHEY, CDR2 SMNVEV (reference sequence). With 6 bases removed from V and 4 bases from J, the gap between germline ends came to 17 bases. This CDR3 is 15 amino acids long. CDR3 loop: CASSRTQRGPDTQYF. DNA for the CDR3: TGTGCCAGCAGCCGCACCCAGAGGGGCCCAGATACGCAGTATTTT.

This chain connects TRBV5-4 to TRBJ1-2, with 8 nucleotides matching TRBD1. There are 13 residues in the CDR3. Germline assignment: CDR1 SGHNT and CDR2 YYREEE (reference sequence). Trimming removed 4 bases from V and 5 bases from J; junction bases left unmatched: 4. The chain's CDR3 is CASSQGAEYGYTF. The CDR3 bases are TGTGCCAGCAGCCAGGGGGCAGAGTATGGCTACACCTTC. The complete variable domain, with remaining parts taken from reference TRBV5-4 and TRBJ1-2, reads ETGVTQSPTHLIKTRGQQVTLRCSSQSGHNTVSWYQQALGQGPQFIFQYYREEENGRGNFPPRFSGLQFPNYSSELNVNALELDDSALYLCASSQGAEYGYTFGSGTRLTVV.

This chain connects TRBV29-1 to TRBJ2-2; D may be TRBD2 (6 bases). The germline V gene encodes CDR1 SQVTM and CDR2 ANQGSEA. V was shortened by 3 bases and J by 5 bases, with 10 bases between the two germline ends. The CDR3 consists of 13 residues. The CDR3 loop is CSVDGGGTGELFF. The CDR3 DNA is TGCAGCGTTGACGGGGGAGGTACCGGGGAGCTGTTTTTT.

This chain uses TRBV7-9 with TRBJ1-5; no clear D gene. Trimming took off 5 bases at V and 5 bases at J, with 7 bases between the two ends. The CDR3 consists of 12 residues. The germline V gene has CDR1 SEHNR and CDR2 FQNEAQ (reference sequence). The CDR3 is CASSIGDQPQHF. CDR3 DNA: TGTGCCAGCAGCATCGGAGATCAGCCCCAGCATTTT.

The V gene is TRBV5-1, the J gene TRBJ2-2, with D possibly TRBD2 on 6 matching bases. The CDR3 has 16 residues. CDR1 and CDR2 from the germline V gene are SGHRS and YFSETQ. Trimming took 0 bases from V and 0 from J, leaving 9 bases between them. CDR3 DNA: TGCGCCAGCAGCTTGGCATGGGGGGCGAACACCGGGGAGCTGTTTTTT. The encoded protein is CASSLAWGANTGELFF.

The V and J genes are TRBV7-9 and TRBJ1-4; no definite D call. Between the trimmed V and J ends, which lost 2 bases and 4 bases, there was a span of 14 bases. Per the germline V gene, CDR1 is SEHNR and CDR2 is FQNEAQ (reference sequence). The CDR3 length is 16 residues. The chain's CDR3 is CASSLRPGPHNEKLFF. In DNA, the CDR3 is TGTGCCAGCAGCTTACGTCCCGGACCCCATAATGAAAAACTGTTTTTT.

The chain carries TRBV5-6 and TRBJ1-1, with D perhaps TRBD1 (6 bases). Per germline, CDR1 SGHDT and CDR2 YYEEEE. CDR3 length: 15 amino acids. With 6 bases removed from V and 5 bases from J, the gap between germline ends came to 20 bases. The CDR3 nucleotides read TGTGCCAGCAACCGCCAGGGGAGGTTGGTGACTGAAGCTTTCTTT. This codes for CASNRQGRLVTEAFF.

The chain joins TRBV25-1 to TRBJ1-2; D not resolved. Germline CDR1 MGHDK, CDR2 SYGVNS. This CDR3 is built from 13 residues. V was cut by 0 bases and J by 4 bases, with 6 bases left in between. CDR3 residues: CASSEYGAYGYTF. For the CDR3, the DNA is TGTGCCAGCAGTGAATACGGAGCCTATGGCTACACCTTC.

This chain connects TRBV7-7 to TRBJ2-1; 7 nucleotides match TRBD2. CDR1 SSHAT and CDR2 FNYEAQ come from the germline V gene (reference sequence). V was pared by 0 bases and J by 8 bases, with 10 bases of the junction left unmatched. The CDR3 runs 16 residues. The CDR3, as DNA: TGTGCCAGCAGCTTAGCGCCCGGCGGGGGTTTGTATGAGCAGTTCTTC. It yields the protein CASSLAPGGGLYEQFF.

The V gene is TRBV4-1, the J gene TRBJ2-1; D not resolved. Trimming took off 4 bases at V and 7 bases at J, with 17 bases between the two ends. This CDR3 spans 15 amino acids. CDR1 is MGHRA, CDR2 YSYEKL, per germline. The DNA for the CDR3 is TGCGCCAGCAGCCCTCCGGAGACGAAGAAAAATGAGCAGTTCTTC. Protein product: CASSPPETKKNEQFF.

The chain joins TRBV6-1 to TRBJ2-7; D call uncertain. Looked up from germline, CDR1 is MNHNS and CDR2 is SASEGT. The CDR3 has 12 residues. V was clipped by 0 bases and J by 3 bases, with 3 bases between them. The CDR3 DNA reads TGTGCCAGCAGTGAAGCGAGCTACGAGCAGTACTTC. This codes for CASSEASYEQYF.

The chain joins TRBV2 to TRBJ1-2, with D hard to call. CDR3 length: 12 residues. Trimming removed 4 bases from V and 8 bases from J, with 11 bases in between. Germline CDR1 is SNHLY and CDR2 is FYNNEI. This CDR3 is CASSVGEAGYTF. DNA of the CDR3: TGTGCCAGCAGTGTGGGCGAGGCAGGCTACACCTTC.

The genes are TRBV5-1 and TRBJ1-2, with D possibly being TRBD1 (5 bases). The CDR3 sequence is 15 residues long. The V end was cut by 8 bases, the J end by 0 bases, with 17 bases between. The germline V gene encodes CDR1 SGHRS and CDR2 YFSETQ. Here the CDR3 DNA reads TGCGCCAGTTCGTTGGTAGGGACGGCTAACTATGGCTACACCTTC. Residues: CASSLVGTANYGYTF.

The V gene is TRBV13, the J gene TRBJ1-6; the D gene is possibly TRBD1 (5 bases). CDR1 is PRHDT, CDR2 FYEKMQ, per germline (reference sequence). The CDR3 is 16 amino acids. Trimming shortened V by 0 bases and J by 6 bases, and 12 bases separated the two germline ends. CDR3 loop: CASSLGPGRANSPLHF. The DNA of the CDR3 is TGTGCCAGCAGCTTAGGACCAGGGAGGGCTAATTCACCCCTCCACTTT.

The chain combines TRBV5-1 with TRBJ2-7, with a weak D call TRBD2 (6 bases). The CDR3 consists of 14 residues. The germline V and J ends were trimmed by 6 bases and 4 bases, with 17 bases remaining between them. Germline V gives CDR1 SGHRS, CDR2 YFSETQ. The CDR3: CASTMTGDGYEQYF. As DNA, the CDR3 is TGCGCCAGCACTATGACGGGGGACGGGTACGAGCAGTACTTC. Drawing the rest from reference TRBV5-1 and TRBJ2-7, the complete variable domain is KAGVTQTPRYLIKTRGQQVTLSCSPISGHRSVSWYQQTPGQGLQFLFEYFSETQRNKGNFPGRFSGRQFSNSRSEMNVSTLELGDSALYLCASTMTGDGYEQYFGPGTRLTVT.

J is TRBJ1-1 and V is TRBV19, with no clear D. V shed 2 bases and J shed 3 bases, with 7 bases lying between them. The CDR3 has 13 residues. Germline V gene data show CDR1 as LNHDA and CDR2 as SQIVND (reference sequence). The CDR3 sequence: CASSILVHTEAFF. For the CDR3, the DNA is TGTGCCAGTAGTATACTAGTACACACTGAAGCTTTCTTT.

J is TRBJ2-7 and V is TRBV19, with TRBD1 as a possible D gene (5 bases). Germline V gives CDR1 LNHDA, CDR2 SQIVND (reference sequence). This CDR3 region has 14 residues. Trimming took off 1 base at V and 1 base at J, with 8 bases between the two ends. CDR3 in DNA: TGTGCCAGTAGTATAGGGGCAGGGTCCTACGAGCAGTACTTC. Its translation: CASSIGAGSYEQYF.

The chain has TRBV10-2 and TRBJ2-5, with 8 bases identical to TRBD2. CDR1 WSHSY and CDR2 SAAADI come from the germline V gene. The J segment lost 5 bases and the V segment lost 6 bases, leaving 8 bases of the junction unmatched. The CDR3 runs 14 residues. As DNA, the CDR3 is TGCGCCAGCAGATGGGCGGGGGGCGAGGAGACCCAGTACTTC. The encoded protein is CASRWAGGEETQYF.

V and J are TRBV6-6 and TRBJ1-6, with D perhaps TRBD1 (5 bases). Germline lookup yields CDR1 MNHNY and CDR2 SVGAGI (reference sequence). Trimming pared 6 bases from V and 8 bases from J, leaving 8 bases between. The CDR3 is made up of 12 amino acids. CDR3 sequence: CASRGGDSPLHF. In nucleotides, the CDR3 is TGTGCCAGCAGGGGGGGGGATTCACCCCTCCACTTT.

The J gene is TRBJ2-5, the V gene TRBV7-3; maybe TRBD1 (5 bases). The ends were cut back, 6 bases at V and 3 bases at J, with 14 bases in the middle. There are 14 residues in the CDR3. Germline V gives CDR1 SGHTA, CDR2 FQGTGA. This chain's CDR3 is CASSPKGQKETQYF. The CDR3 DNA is TGTGCCAGCAGTCCTAAGGGGCAGAAAGAGACCCAGTACTTC. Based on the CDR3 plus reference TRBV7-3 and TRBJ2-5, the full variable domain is GAGVSQTPSNKVTEKGKYVELRCDPISGHTALYWYRQSLGQGPEFLIYFQGTGAADDSGLPNDRFFAVRPEGSVSTLKIQRTERGDSAVYLCASSPKGQKETQYFGPGTRLLVL.

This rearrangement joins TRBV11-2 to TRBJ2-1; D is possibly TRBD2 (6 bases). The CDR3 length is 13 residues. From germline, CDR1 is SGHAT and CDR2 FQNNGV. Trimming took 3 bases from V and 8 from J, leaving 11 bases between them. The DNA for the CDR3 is TGTGCCAGCAGCTTCCTCGGGGGAGATGAGCAGTTCTTC. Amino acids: CASSFLGGDEQFF.

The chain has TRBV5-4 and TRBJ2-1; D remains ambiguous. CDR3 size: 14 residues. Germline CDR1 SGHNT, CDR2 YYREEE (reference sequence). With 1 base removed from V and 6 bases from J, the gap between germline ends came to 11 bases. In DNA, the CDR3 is TGTGCCAGCAGCTTGATAGAAGGGATCAATGAGCAGTTCTTC. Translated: CASSLIEGINEQFF.

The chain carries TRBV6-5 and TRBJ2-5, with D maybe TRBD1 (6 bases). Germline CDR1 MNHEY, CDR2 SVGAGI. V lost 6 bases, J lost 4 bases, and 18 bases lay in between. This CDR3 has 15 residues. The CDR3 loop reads CASSPRLGARETQYF. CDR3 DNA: TGTGCCAGCAGCCCCCGGTTGGGGGCTAGAGAGACCCAGTACTTC.

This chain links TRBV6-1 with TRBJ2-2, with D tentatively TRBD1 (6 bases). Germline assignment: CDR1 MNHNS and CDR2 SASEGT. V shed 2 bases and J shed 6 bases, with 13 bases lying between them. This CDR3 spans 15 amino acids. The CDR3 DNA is TGTGCCAGCAGTGAATGGATACAGGGTGCCGGGGAGCTGTTTTTT. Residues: CASSEWIQGAGELFF.

Here the CDR3 DNA reads TGTGCCAGCTCACCGGACAGGGACGTCGGCTACACCTTC. It is translated as CASSPDRDVGYTF. J is TRBJ1-2 and V is TRBV18, with 8 bases lining up with TRBD1. CDR3 length equals 13 residues. Germline CDR1 is KGHSH and CDR2 is LQKENI. The V and J ends lost 3 bases and 8 bases, in that order; junction bases with no gene match: 5. Full variable domain (remainder filled in from reference TRBV18 and TRBJ1-2): NAGVMQNPRHLVRRRGQEARLRCSPMKGHSHVYWYRQLPEEGLKFMVYLQKENIIDESGMPKERFSAEFPKEGPSILRIQQVVRGDSAAYFCASSPDRDVGYTFGSGTRLTVV.

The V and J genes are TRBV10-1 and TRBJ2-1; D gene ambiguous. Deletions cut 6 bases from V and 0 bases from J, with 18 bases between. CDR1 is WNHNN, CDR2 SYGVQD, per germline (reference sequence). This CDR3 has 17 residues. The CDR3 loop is CASSTEFDPSSYNEQFF. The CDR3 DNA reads TGCGCCAGCAGCACCGAGTTCGATCCATCCTCCTACAATGAGCAGTTCTTC.

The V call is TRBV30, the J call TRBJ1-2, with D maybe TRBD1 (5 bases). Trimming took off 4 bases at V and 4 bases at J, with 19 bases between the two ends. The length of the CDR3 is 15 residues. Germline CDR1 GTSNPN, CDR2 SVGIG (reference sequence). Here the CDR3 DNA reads TGTGCCTGGAATCACGGTGCAGGGAGTATCTATGGCTACACCTTC. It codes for CAWNHGAGSIYGYTF.

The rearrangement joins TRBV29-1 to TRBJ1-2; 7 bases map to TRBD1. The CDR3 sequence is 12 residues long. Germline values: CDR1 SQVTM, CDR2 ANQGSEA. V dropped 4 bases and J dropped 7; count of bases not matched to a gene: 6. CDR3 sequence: CSVGQGRFGYTF. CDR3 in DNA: TGCAGCGTTGGACAGGGTCGGTTTGGCTACACCTTC.